This T cell receptor (beta chain) was profiled in a study of blood T cell repertoires in COVID-19. Study summary: Researchers got acute and convalescent COVID-19 samples from the United States, Italy and Spain. T cells, B-cell-depleted T cells, or PBMCs provided the cDNA or gDNA that served as material.

V lost 5 bases to trimming and J lost 5 bases; unmatched junction nucleotides: 9. This CDR3 has 15 amino acids. CDR1 LNHDA and CDR2 SQIVND come from the germline V gene (reference sequence). Authors' data handling: Reference gene primer amplification yielded estimated nucleated cell counts. The table came from immunoSEQ multiplex PCR; TCRdb's copy has only in-frame clones and leaves some out. V and J calls and clone size come straight from that table; D and trimming were deduced from the DNA. The sample lists 120,000 or so clones, around 80% seen once, with 3.5% to 4% in the top ten. The specimen was peripheral blood. This sequence was found in a woman aged 45-60 years with acute or convalescent COVID-19. The gene calls are TRBV19 and TRBJ2-1, with 7 bases lining up with TRBD2. The CDR3, as DNA: TGTGCCAGTAGTTCCTGGGGCGGGAGAAACAATGAGCAGTTCTTC. Translation gives CASSSWGGRNNEQFF. Variable domain in full (rest from reference TRBV19 and TRBJ2-1): DGGITQSPKYLFRKEGQNVTLSCEQNLNHDAMYWYRQDPGQGLRLIYYSQIVNDFQKGDIAEGYSVSREKKESFPLTVTSAQKNPTAFYLCASSSWGGRNNEQFFGPGTRLTVL.